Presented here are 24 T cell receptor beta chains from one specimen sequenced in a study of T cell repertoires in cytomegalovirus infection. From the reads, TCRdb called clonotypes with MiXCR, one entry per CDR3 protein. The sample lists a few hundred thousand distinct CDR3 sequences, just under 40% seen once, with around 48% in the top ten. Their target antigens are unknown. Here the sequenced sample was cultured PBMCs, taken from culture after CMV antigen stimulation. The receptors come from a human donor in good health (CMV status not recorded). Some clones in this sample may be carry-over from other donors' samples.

Here the CDR3 reads CASSRTGAYNSPLHF. CDR3 DNA sequence: TGTGCCAGCAGTAGGACAGGGGCCTATAATTCACCCCTCCACTTT. This sequence joins TRBV12-3 or TRBV12-4 and TRBJ1-6, with 9 nucleotides matching TRBD1. The junction had 1 base not matched to a gene; V was cut back by 5 bases and J by 2 bases. The CDR3 has 15 amino acids.

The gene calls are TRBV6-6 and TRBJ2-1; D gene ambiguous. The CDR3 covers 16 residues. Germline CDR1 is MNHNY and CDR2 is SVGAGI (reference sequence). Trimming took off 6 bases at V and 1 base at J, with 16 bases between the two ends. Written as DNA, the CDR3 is TGTGCCAGCAGAGCTGACCCATACAAATCCTACAATGAGCAGTTCTTC. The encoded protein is CASRADPYKSYNEQFF.

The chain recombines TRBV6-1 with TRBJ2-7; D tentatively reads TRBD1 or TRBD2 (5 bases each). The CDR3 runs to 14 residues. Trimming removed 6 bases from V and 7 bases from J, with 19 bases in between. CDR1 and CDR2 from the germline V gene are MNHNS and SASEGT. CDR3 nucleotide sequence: TGTGCCAGCAGACCCCTCGGGGCCTCCCAGGAGCAGTACTTC. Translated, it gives CASRPLGASQEQYF.

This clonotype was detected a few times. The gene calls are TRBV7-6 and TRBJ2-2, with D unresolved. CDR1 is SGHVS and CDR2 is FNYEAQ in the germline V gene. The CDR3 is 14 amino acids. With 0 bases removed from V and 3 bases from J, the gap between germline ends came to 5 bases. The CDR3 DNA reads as TGTGCCAGCAGCTTAGCAGCTTACACCGGGGAGCTGTTTTTT. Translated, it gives CASSLAAYTGELFF.

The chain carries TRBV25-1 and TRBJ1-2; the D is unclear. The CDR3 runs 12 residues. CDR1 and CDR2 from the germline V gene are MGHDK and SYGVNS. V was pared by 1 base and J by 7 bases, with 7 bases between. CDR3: CASSESHGGYTF. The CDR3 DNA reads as TGTGCCAGCAGTGAATCGCATGGTGGCTACACCTTC.

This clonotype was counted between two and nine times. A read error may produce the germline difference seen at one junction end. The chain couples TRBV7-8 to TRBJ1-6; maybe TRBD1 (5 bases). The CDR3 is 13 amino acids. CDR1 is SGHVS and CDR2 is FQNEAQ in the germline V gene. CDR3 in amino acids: CASSLAGVPPVDF. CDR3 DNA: TGTGCCAGCAGCTTAGCGGGGGTTCCCCCCGTGGACTTT.

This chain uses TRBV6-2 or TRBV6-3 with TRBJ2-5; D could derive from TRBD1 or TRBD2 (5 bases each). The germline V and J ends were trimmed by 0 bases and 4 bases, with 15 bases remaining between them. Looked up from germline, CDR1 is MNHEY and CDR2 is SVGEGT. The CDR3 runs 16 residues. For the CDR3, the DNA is TGTGCCAGCAGTTACTCGATTGCAGGGACGGCAGAGACCCAGTACTTC. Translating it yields CASSYSIAGTAETQYF.

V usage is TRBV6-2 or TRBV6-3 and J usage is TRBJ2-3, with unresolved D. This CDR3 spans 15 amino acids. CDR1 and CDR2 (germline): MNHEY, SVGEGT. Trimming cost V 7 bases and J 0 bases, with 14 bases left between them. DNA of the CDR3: TGTGCCAGCACCCCCTCCGATCATAGCACAGATACGCAGTATTTT. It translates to CASTPSDHSTDTQYF.

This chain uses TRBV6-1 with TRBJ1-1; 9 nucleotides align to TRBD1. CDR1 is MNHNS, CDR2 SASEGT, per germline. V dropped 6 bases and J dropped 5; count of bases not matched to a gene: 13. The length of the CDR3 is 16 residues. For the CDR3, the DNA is TGTGCCAGCAGCCGAAAACTCACAGGGGGCTGGACTGAAGCTTTCTTT. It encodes CASSRKLTGGWTEAFF.

For the CDR3, the DNA is TGCAGTGCTAGGGCGGCTTCGAAGGGGTACGAGCAGTACTTC. Protein product: CSARAASKGYEQYF. The V and J genes are TRBV20-1 and TRBJ2-7; weak D call: TRBD1 (5 bases). Germline V gene lookup returns CDR1 DFQATT and CDR2 SNEGSKA (reference sequence). The V end was cut by 3 bases, the J end by 4 bases, with 16 bases between. This CDR3 comprises 14 residues.

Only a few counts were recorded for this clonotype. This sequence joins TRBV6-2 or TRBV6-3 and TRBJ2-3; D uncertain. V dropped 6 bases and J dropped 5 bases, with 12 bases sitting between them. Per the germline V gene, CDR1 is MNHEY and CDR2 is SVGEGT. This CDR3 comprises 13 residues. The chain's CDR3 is CASRANVVDTQYF. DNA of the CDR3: TGTGCCAGCAGGGCCAACGTCGTAGATACGCAGTATTTT.

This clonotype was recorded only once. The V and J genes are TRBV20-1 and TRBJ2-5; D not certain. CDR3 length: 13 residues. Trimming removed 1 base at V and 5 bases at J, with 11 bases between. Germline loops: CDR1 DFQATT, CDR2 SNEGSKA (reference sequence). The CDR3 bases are TGCAGTGCTAGAGGGCCAGCAGAGGAGACCCAGTACTTC. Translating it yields CSARGPAEETQYF.

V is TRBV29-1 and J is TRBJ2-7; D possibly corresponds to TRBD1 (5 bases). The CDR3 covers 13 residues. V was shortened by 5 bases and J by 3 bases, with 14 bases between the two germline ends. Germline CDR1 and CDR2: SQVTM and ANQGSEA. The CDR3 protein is CSVRSSRDYEQYF. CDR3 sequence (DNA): TGCAGCGTTCGATCGAGCAGGGACTACGAGCAGTACTTC.

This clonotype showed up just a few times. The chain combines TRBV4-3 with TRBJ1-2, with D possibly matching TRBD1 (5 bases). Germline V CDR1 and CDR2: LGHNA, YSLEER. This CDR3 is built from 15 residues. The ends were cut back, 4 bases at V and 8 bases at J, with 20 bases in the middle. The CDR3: CASSPNAGLGRGYTF. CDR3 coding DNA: TGCGCCAGCAGCCCTAATGCGGGGCTCGGGCGAGGCTACACCTTC.

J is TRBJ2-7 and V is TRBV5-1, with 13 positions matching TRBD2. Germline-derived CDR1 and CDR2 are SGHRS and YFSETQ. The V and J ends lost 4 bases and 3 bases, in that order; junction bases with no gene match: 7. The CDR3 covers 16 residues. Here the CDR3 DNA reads TGCGCCAGCAGCCCCGGGACTAGCGGGAACTTCTACGAGCAGTACTTC. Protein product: CASSPGTSGNFYEQYF.

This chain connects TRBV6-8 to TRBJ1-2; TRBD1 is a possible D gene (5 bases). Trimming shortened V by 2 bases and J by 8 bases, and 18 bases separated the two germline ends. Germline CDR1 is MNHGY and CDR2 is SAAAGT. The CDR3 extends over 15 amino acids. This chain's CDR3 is CASSYIGGSAYGYTF. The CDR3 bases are TGTGCCAGCAGTTACATTGGGGGGTCGGCTTACGGCTACACCTTC.

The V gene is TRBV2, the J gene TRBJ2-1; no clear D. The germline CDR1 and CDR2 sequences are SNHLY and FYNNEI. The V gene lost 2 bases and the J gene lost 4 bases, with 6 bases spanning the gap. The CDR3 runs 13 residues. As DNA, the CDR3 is TGTGCCAGCAGTGAATATCAGTACAATGAGCAGTTCTTC. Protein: CASSEYQYNEQFF.

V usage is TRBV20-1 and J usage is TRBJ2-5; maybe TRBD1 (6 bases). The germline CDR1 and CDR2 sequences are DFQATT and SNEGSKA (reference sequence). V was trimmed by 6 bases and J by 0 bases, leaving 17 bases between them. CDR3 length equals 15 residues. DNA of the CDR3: TGCAGTGCCCAGGGACACATTAGGAACCAAGAGACCCAGTACTTC. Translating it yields CSAQGHIRNQETQYF.

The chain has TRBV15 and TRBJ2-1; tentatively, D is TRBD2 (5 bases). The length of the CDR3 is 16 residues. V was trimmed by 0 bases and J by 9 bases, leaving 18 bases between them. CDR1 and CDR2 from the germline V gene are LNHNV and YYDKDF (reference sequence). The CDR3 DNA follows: TGTGCCACCAGCAGAGATCGAGGGAGAGTAGGAGGTGAGCAGTTCTTC. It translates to CATSRDRGRVGGEQFF. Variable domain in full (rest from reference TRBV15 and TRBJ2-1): DAMVIQNPRYQVTQFGKPVTLSCSQTLNHNVMYWYQQKSSQAPKLLFHYYDKDFNNEADTPDNFQSRRPNTSFCFLDIRSPGLGDTAMYLCATSRDRGRVGGEQFFGPGTRLTVL.

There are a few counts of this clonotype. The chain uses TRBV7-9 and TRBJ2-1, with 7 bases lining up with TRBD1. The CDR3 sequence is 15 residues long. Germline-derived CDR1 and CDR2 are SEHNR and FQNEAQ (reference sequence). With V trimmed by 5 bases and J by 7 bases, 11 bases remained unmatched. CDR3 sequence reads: CASSRTGARGNEQFF. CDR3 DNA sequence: TGTGCCAGCAGCCGCACAGGGGCCCGCGGGAATGAGCAGTTCTTC.

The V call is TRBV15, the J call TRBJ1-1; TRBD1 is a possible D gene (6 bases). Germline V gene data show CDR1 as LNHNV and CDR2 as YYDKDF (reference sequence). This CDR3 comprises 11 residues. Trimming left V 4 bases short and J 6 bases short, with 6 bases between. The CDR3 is CATSKGAEAFF. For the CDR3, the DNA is TGTGCCACCAGCAAGGGGGCTGAAGCTTTCTTT.

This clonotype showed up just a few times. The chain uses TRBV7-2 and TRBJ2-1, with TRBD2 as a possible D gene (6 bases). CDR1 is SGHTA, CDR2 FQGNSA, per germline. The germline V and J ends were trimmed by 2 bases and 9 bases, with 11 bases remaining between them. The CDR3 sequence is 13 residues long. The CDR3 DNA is TGTGCCAGCAGCTTATCGTGGGGAGGTGAGCAGTTCTTC. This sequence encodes CASSLSWGGEQFF.

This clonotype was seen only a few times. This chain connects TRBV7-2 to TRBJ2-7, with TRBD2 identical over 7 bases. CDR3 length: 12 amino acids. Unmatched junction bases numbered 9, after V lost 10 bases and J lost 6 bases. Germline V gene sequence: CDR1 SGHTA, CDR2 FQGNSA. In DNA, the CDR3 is TGTGCCACGCGGGAGAGTGGTTCCGAGCAGTACTTC. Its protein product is CATRESGSEQYF.

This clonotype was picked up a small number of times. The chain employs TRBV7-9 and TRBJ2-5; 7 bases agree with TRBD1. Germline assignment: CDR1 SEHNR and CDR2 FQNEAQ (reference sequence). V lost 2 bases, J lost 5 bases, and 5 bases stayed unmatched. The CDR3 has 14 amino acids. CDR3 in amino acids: CASSLLSGGETQYF. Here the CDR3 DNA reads TGTGCCAGCAGCTTATTATCAGGGGGTGAGACCCAGTACTTC.